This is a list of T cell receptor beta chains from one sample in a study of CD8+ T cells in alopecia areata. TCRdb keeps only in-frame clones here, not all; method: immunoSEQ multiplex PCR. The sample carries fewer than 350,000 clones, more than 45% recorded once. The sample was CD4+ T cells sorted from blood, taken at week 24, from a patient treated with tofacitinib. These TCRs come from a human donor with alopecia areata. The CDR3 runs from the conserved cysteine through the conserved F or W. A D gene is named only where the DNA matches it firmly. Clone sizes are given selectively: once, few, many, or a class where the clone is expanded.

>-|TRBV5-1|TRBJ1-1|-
CASSLSWGDTEAFF
TGCGCCAGCAGCTTATCATGGGGGGACACTGAAGCTTTCTTT
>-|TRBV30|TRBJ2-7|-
CAWSRGEYHEQYF
TGTGCCTGGAGTAGGGGCGAGTACCACGAGCAGTACTTC
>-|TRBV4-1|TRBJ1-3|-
CASSQDSARNTIYF
TGCGCCAGCAGCCAAGACTCAGCCAGAAACACCATATATTTT
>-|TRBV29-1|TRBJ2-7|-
CSVAMVLSYEQYF
TGCAGCGTTGCGATGGTTCTCAGCTACGAGCAGTACTTC
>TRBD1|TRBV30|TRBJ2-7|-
CAWTGGTYEQYF
TGTGCCTGGACAGGGGGAACCTACGAGCAGTACTTC
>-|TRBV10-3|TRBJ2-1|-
CAISGSLNEQFF
TGTGCCATCAGTGGGAGCTTAAATGAGCAGTTCTTC
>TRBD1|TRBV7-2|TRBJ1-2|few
CASSLRGQGAGYTF
TGTGCCAGCAGCTTAAGGGGACAGGGGGCTGGCTACACCTTC
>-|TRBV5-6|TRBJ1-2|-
CASSLVGVGYTF
TGTGCCAGCAGCTTGGTGGGGGTCGGCTACACCTTC
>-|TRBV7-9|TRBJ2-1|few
CASSKSGLLSSYNEQFF
TGTGCCAGCAGCAAATCGGGACTCCTGAGCTCCTACAATGAGCAGTTCTTC
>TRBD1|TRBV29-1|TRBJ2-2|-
CTADRSNTGELFF
TGCACGGCGGACAGGTCGAACACCGGGGAGCTGTTTTTT
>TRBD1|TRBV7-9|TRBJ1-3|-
CASSSGTGGDTIYF
TGTGCCAGCAGCTCCGGGACAGGAGGAGACACCATATATTTT
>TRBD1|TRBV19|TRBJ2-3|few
CASMTGQGFPDTQYF
TGTGCCAGCATGACGGGACAGGGATTTCCAGATACGCAGTATTTT
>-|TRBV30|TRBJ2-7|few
CAWSVGGGSYEQYF
TGTGCCTGGAGTGTAGGAGGGGGCTCCTACGAGCAGTACTTC
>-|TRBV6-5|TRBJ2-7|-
CASRSQRYEQYF
TGTGCCAGCAGGTCGCAGCGCTACGAGCAGTACTTC
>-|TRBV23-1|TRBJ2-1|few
CASSTPGIAADNEQFF
TGCGCCAGCAGCACCCCGGGGATAGCCGCTGACAATGAGCAGTTCTTC
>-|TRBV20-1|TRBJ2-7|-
CSARRGPEQYF
TGCAGTGCTAGGAGGGGCCCCGAGCAGTACTTC
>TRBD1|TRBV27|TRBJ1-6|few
CASSETGYSPLHF
TGTGCCAGCAGTGAGACAGGGTATTCACCCCTCCACTTT
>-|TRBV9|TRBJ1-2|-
CASSLSRYGYTF
TGTGCCAGCAGTTTATCTCGCTATGGCTACACCTTC
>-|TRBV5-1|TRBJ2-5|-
CASSPGTLQETQYF
TGCGCCAGCAGTCCCGGGACTCTACAAGAGACCCAGTACTTC
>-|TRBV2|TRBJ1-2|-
CASRLDYGYTF
TGTGCCAGCAGGCTCGACTATGGCTACACCTTC
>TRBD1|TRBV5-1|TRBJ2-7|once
CASSLGDRRDEQYF
TGCGCCAGCAGCTTGGGGGACAGGCGGGACGAGCAGTACTTC
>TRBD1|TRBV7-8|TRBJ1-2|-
CASSLGSQGYGYTF
TGTGCCAGCAGCTTAGGCTCACAGGGGTATGGCTACACCTTC
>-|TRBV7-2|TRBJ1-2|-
CASSPRRGNYGYTF
TGTGCCAGCAGCCCCCGACGAGGGAACTATGGCTACACCTTC
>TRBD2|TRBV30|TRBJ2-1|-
CAWSGKRGDYNEQFF
TGTGCCTGGAGCGGGAAGCGGGGGGACTACAATGAGCAGTTCTTC
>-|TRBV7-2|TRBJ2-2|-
CASSPDFGELFF
TGTGCCAGCAGCCCGGATTTCGGGGAGCTGTTTTTT
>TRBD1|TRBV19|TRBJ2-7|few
CASSIAGQNSYEQYF
TGTGCCAGTAGTATAGCGGGACAGAATTCCTACGAGCAGTACTTC
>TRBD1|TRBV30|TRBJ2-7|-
CAWSVSGTGVRPVQYF
TGTGCCTGGAGTGTTTCCGGGACAGGGGTCCGCCCCGTGCAGTACTTC
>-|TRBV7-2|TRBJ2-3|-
CASSIRTDDTQYF
TGTGCCAGCAGCATCCGGACGGATGATACGCAGTATTTT
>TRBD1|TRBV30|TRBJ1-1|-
CAWRGDRDTEAFF
TGTGCCTGGAGAGGGGACAGGGACACTGAAGCTTTCTTT
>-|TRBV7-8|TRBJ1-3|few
CASSPQGGSGNTIYF
TGTGCCAGCAGCCCCCAGGGAGGGTCTGGAAACACCATATATTTT
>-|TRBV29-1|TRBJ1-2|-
CSAQGANYGYTF
TGCAGCGCCCAGGGAGCTAACTATGGCTACACCTTC
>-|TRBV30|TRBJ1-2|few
CAWSVRGANGYTF
TGTGCCTGGAGTGTACGGGGGGCGAATGGCTACACCTTC
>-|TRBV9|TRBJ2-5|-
CASSTSGQETQYF
TGTGCCAGCAGTACAAGTGGCCAAGAGACCCAGTACTTC
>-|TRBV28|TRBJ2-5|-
CASSARGLRETQYF
TGTGCCAGCAGTGCCCGGGGCCTACGAGAGACCCAGTACTTC
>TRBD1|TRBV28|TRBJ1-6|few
CASSTPGTGLSYNSPLHF
TGTGCCAGCAGCACCCCCGGGACAGGGCTATCCTATAATTCACCCCTCCACTTT
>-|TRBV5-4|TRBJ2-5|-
CASSLGGSDQETQYF
TGTGCCAGCAGCTTGGGAGGGTCGGACCAAGAGACCCAGTACTTC
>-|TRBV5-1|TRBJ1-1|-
CASSLTGQANTEAFF
TGCGCCAGCAGCTTAACTGGCCAGGCGAACACTGAAGCTTTCTTT
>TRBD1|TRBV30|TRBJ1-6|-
CAWRDRADSPLHF
TGTGCCTGGAGGGACAGGGCTGATTCACCCCTCCACTTT
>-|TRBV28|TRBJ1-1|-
CASSFLAGLHTEAFF
TGTGCCAGCAGTTTCCTGGCAGGGCTACACACTGAAGCTTTCTTT
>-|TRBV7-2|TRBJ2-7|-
CASSHRISPSYEQYF
TGTGCCAGCAGCCATCGGATTAGCCCATCCTACGAGCAGTACTTC
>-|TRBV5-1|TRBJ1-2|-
CASSHTYGYTF
TGCGCCAGCAGCCATACATATGGCTACACCTTC
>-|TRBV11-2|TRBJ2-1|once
CASSSFGTPRFF
TGTGCCAGCAGCTCCTTCGGGACGCCGCGGTTCTTC
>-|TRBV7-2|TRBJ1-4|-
CASSPRGGDINEKLFF
TGTGCCAGCAGCCCCCGGGGAGGGGATATAAATGAAAAACTGTTTTTT
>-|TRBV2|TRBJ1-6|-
CASAGQHDNSPLHF
TGTGCCAGCGCCGGGCAGCATGATAATTCACCCCTCCACTTT